This T cell receptor beta chain was captured in a study of T-cell memory formation after mild COVID-19. In the study overall: TCR clusters showed largely donor specificity. Overall study findings and caveats: Balance between CD4 and CD8 was seen in clones contracting day 15 to 85, and a CD4+ lean was seen in later expanders.

This clonotype appeared many times. The target antigen is unknown. The TCR alpha and TCR beta cDNA libraries, bearing sample barcodes and UMIs, were generated by 5'RACE using constant-segment primers. TCRdb recomputed calls from the 5' RACE reads with MiXCR, one row per CDR3 protein. The top ten hold approximately 12% of the sample, which has more than 45,000 distinct CDR3 sequences, over 8.5% seen once. The sequence was obtained from an adult woman who had mild COVID-19 (a few samples of this study predate the infection). Cell type and time point are not known. Sequencing was done on a sample of PBMCs or a T cell subset sorted from them (not recorded which).

The CDR3 loop is CASSLDGLAGVGWNEQFF. In nucleotides, the CDR3 is TGTGCCAGCAGTTTAGACGGACTAGCGGGAGTTGGCTGGAATGAGCAGTTCTTC. V usage is TRBV12-3 or TRBV12-4 and J usage is TRBJ2-1; TRBD2 matches 13 bases. The CDR3 extends over 18 amino acids. The V segment lost 1 base and the J segment 7 bases; nucleotides outside the gene matches: 10.